Sequencing of this T cell receptor (beta chain) was carried out in a study of beta chain features in type 1 diabetes (dated by TCRdb to between 2018 and 2020). At the level of the whole study: No differences in mean age, gender distribution, total cell number or subset yield were found between patients and healthy donors. Regulatory and stem cell-like memory subsets were obtained from only 8 patients and roughly eight healthy donors, while naive and central memory subsets were obtained from all 30 or so donors. A total of around 100 million sorted cells were examined across all samples, and RNA yield correlated strongly with the number of cells per subset. The study compared the TCRB repertoires of sorted circulating CD4+ T cell subsets in recently diagnosed type 1 diabetes patients with those in matched healthy donors.

The entire isolated RNA was reverse transcribed using the High Capacity cDNA Reverse Transcription Kit, and thus expressed TCRB transcripts were sequenced. Deep immunoSEQ sequencing was performed on naive, central memory and regulatory T cell samples, with an average of roughly 3.3 million total reads per sample. Sorted cells were lysed in RLT buffer and RNA was extracted with DNase-treated RNeasy Micro or Mini kits, depending on cell number. Each cell subset was processed separately to prevent cross-contamination, with patient and healthy donor samples processed together. TCRB sequences were amplified from cDNA with the immunoSEQ multiplex PCR, producing 87-bp fragments spanning the CDR3 region. The amplicons were sequenced using the Illumina HiSeq platform. The study's own analysis went as follows. PCR bias was corrected computationally using synthetic template baselines, and reads within Hamming distance 2 were collapsed, with unmergeable singletons discarded. Reads were aligned to IMGT to assign V, D and J genes, CDR3 length, and insertions or deletions at six rearrangement sites. Within each subset, clonotype counts were normalized to the number of sorted cells before true diversity and Gini coefficients were calculated with the tcR R package. The overlap coefficient, calculated on TCRB nucleotide sequences, was used to quantify repertoire sharing. TCRdb mirrors the immuneACCESS table, restricted to in-frame sequences. Some clones are absent from its copies; in checked studies, under half trace to an unresolved V gene, and the reason for the others is unknown. From that table come the V and J calls and clone size; the DNA was used to work out D and trimming. Present in this sample are over 150,000 clones, about 13% of which were seen just once. 0.6% to 0.8% of the sample comes from the top ten.

From each donor, a single peripheral blood sample of around 120 mL on average was drawn into heparinised tubes. A BD FACSAria II was used to sort naive, central memory, regulatory and stem cell-like memory CD4+ T cells with a panel that included CD45RO, CCR7, CD25, CD127, CD95 and CD27. All sorted populations exceeded 98% purity. PBMCs were isolated right away by Lymphoprep density gradient centrifugation and were stained directly, without culture. Samples were stained and sorted in pairs, with one healthy donor and one patient per experiment, so that batch effects were minimized. Worth noting for this clone: It lacks a known antigen. Base qualities are missing; no much larger clone stands one base away.

Broader findings and caveats from the paper: At VDJ recombination sites, patients with type 1 diabetes made fewer insertions and deleted more nucleotides, a pattern implying thymic rearrangement abnormalities. Because cDNA was sequenced instead of genomic DNA, highly expressing activated cells could be over-represented, though the groups showed no difference in activation or CD3 levels. Type 1 diabetes patients showed a moderate but significant shortening of TCRB CDR3 length in all four CD4+ subsets. Naive, central memory and regulatory TCRB repertoires appeared to be more alike among patients than among healthy donors. PCR might favor shorter templates, but patient and control samples were amplified and corrected together, so any skew would affect both groups equally. HLA sub-analyses involved small numbers of individuals, so any influence of HLA type on TCRB rearrangement remained unresolved.

The TCR sequence derives from a woman aged 18-29 years in good health. Sequencing was carried out using central memory CD4+ T cells from blood.

CDR3 sequence: CASRSYGTGGAITEAFF. The DNA is as follows: TGTGCCAGCAGATCATACGGGACAGGGGGCGCGATCACTGAAGCTTTCTTT. The chain employs TRBV5-4 and TRBJ1-1; the central 12 bases match TRBD1. Reading from cysteine to phenylalanine, the CDR3 counts 17 amino acids. Just the 51-base CDR3 DNA is kept, in frame starting at base 1. The germline V gene encodes CDR1 SGHNT and CDR2 YYREEE (reference sequence). V trim: 5 bases; J trim: 4 bases; unmatched bases: 12.